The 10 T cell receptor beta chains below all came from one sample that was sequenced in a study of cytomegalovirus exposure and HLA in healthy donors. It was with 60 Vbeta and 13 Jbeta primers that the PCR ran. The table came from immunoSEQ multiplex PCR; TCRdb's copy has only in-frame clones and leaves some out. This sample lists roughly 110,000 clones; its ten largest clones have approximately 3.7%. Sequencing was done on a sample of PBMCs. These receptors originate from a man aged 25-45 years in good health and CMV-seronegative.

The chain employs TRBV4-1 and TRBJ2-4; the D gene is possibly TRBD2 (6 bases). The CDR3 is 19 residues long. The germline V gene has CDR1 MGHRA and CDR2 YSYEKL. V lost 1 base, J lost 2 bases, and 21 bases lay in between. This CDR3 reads CASSQGRSWGVLTKNIQYF. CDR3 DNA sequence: TGCGCCAGCAGCCAAGGTCGATCATGGGGGGTATTGACCAAAAACATTCAGTACTTC.

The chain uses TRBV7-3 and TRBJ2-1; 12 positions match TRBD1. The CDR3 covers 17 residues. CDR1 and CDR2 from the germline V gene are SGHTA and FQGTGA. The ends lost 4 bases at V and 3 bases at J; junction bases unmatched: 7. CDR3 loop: CASSSPGTGGGYNEQFF. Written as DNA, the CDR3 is TGTGCCAGCAGCTCCCCCGGGACAGGGGGCGGCTACAATGAGCAGTTCTTC.

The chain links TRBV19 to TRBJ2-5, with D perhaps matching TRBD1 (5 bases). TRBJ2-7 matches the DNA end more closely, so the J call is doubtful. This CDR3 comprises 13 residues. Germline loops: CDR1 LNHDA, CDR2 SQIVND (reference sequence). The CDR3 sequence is CASSPRQPGEQYF. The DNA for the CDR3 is TGTGCCAGTAGTCCGCGACAGCCGGGCGAGCAGTACTTC.

This CDR3 reads CASSYGAGGGPQHF. CDR3 in DNA: TGTGCCAGCAGTTATGGGGCAGGGGGCGGGCCCCAGCATTTT. V and J are TRBV6-6 and TRBJ1-5; TRBD1 matches at 8 bases. Trimming removed 3 bases from V and 9 bases from J; junction bases left unmatched: 7. Germline lookup yields CDR1 MNHNY and CDR2 SVGAGI (reference sequence). The length of the CDR3 is 14 residues.

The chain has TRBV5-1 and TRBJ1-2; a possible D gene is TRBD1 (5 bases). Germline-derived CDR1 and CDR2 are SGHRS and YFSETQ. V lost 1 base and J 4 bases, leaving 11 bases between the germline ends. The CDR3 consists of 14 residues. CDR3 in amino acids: CASSLPGRGYGYTF. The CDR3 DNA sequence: TGCGCCAGCAGCTTGCCAGGGAGGGGCTATGGCTACACCTTC.

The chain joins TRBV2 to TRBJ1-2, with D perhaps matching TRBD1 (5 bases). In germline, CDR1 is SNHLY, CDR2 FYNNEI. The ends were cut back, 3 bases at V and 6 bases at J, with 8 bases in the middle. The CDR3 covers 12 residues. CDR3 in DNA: TGTGCCAGCAGTGACGGAGGGGATGGCTACACCTTC. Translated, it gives CASSDGGDGYTF.

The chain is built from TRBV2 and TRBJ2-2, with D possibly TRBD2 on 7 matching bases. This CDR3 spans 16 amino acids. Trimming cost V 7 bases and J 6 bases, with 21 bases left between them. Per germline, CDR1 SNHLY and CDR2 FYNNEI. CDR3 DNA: TGTGCCAGCAATCTCCCTGGGGGGGGCCGGGCCGGGGAGCTGTTTTTT. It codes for CASNLPGGGRAGELFF. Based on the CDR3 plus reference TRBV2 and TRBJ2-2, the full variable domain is EPEVTQTPSHQVTQMGQEVILRCVPISNHLYFYWYRQILGQKVEFLVSFYNNEISEKSEIFDDQFSVERPDGSNFTLKIRSTKLEDSAMYFCASNLPGGGRAGELFFGEGSRLTVL.

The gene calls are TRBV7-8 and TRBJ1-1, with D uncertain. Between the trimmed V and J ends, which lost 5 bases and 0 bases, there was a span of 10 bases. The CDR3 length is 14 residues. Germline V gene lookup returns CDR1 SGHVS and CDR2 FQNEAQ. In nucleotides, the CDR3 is TGTGCCAGCAGCGGGGAGCCGATGAACACTGAAGCTTTCTTT. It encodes CASSGEPMNTEAFF.

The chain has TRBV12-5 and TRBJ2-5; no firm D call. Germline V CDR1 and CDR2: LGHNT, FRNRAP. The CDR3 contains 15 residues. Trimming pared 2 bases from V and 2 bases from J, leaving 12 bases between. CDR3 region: CASGLPTNGQETQYF. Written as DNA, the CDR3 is TGTGCTAGTGGTTTGCCCACGAACGGGCAAGAGACCCAGTACTTC.

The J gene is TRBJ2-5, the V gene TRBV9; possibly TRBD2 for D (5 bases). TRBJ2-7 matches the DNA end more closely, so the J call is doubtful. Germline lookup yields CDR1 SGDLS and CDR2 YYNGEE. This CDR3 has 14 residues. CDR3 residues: CASSVYGGGYEQYF. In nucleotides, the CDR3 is TGTGCCAGCAGCGTTTACGGAGGTGGCTACGAGCAGTACTTC.